One sample yielded the 4 T cell receptor beta chains listed below, sequenced in a study of blood T cell repertoires in COVID-19. Profiled with immunoSEQ multiplex PCR; TCRdb holds only in-frame clones, not every one. The sample holds about 120,000 clones, 69% seen once. The sequenced sample consisted of peripheral blood. Receptor source: a woman between 70 and 85 years old with acute or convalescent COVID-19.

The genes are TRBV19 and TRBJ2-7, with a tentative D call TRBD1 (6 bases). CDR1 and CDR2 (germline): LNHDA, SQIVND (reference sequence). V lost 3 bases and J lost 3, with 12 bases in between. The CDR3 extends over 14 amino acids. The CDR3 spells CASSMGTKNYEQYF. The CDR3 DNA follows: TGTGCCAGTAGTATGGGGACAAAAAACTACGAGCAGTACTTC.

This sequence joins TRBV2 and TRBJ2-1; 13 bases are shared with TRBD2. The V segment lost 4 bases and the J segment 3 bases; nucleotides outside the gene matches: 3. The CDR3 covers 16 residues. CDR1 SNHLY and CDR2 FYNNEI come from the germline V gene. CDR3 amino acids: CASSGLAGGRYNEQFF. CDR3 coding DNA: TGTGCCAGCAGTGGACTAGCGGGAGGTCGCTACAATGAGCAGTTCTTC.

This chain links TRBV28 with TRBJ1-6, with D possibly matching TRBD1 (6 bases). The germline V gene has CDR1 MDHEN and CDR2 SYDVKM. CDR3 length equals 13 residues. V was pared by 5 bases and J by 12 bases, with 14 bases between. CDR3 coding DNA: TGTGCCAGCAGTCTTCGACAGGAAGGACCCCTCCACTTT. This codes for CASSLRQEGPLHF.

V gene TRBV6-1 combines with J gene TRBJ2-2; 8 bases map to TRBD1. V trimming: 2 bases; J trimming: 4 bases; junction bases outside the gene matches: 6. Looked up from germline, CDR1 is MNHNS and CDR2 is SASEGT. CDR3 length: 16 residues. For the CDR3, the DNA is TGTGCCAGCAGTGAACTGGGGACAGGTAGCACCGGGGAGCTGTTTTTT. Translation: CASSELGTGSTGELFF.